The 2 T cell receptor beta chains reported below all come from one sample, sequenced in a study of T-cell memory formation after mild COVID-19. MiXCR, run by TCRdb on the 5' RACE reads, gives a single entry per CDR3 protein. The table includes some 300,000 distinct CDR3 sequences, approximately 19% detected once. Sample: PBMCs or a T cell subset sorted from them (not recorded which). All receptors derive from a man younger than 35 who had mild COVID-19 (a few samples of this study predate the infection). Cell type and time point are not known.

This rearrangement joins TRBV15 to TRBJ1-6; D is ambiguous. The CDR3 has 13 amino acids. V was clipped by 6 bases and J by 14 bases, with 17 bases between them. Germline V lookup: CDR1 LNHNV, CDR2 YYDKDF (reference sequence). CDR3 sequence (DNA): TGTGCCACCAGGGACTCCATTGGGGAGGCCCTCCACTTT. Translation: CATRDSIGEALHF.

This clonotype showed up just a few times. The chain carries TRBV24-1 and TRBJ2-3, with no clear D. The CDR3 extends over 12 amino acids. V dropped 9 bases and J dropped 0 bases, with 6 bases sitting between them. Germline values: CDR1 KGHDR, CDR2 SFDVKD. CDR3: CATRKSTDTQYF. The CDR3 nucleotides read TGTGCCACCCGGAAGAGCACAGATACGCAGTATTTT.